This entry lists 26 T cell receptor beta chains sequenced from one sample in a study of T cell responses to AZD1222 COVID-19 vaccine. Measured with immunoSEQ multiplex PCR; TCRdb has only the in-frame clones, and not every one. The sample records some 130,000 clones, approximately 90% being singletons. The starting material was peripheral blood, obtained on day 0 of AZD1222 vaccination. The receptor source for this set is an adult in good health.

The rearrangement joins TRBV29-1 to TRBJ1-2, with a possible D match to TRBD1 (6 bases). The CDR3 runs to 12 residues. Trimming removed 8 bases from V and 7 bases from J, with 17 bases in between. CDR1 and CDR2 (germline): SQVTM, ANQGSEA. CDR3 amino acids: CSSGDGGVGYTF. The CDR3 nucleotides read TGCAGCTCAGGGGATGGGGGCGTTGGCTACACCTTC.

The chain couples TRBV15 to TRBJ1-1, with unresolved D. Deletions cut 5 bases from V and 2 bases from J, with 3 bases between. CDR3 length equals 11 residues. Germline V gene lookup returns CDR1 LNHNV and CDR2 YYDKDF (reference sequence). CDR3 sequence: CATSSNTEAFF. The CDR3 DNA is TGTGCCACCAGCTCCAACACTGAAGCTTTCTTT.

V and J are TRBV7-9 and TRBJ2-7; TRBD1 agrees at 12 bases. The V segment lost 5 bases and the J segment 3 bases; nucleotides outside the gene matches: 8. Germline V gene lookup returns CDR1 SEHNR and CDR2 FQNEAQ (reference sequence). The CDR3 loop spans 16 amino acids. This CDR3 is CASSPAGTGGFYEQYF. In DNA, the CDR3 is TGTGCCAGCAGCCCCGCCGGGACAGGGGGCTTCTACGAGCAGTACTTC.

The rearrangement uses TRBV27 and TRBJ1-3, with 10 bases identical to TRBD1. The germline V gene encodes CDR1 MNHEY and CDR2 SMNVEV (reference sequence). The CDR3 extends over 16 amino acids. Germline trimming cut 3 bases from V and 3 bases from J; bases unmatched to any gene: 5. CDR3 residues: CASSLTGTGVGNTIYF. The CDR3 region has the DNA TGTGCCAGCAGTTTGACCGGGACAGGGGTTGGAAACACCATATATTTT.

The gene calls are TRBV6-5 and TRBJ2-7; 8 bases line up with TRBD1. This CDR3 contains 14 residues. The germline V gene has CDR1 MNHEY and CDR2 SVGAGI. V was pared by 7 bases and J by 3 bases, with 8 bases of the junction left unmatched. The CDR3: CASTQYRGVYEQYF. Written as DNA, the CDR3 is TGTGCCAGCACTCAATACAGGGGGGTCTACGAGCAGTACTTC.

The chain combines TRBV5-8 with TRBJ1-5; TRBD1 aligns across 9 bases. Germline values: CDR1 SGHTS, CDR2 YDEGEE. The CDR3 spans 17 residues. After removal of 4 bases from V and 2 bases from J, the junction contained 10 bases not matched to a gene. CDR3: CASSTGQGILGNQPQHF. In DNA, the CDR3 is TGTGCCAGCAGCACAGGACAGGGGATATTGGGCAATCAGCCCCAGCATTTT.

This chain links TRBV5-1 with TRBJ1-2, with 8 bases matching TRBD1. In germline, CDR1 is SGHRS, CDR2 YFSETQ. The CDR3 has 13 amino acids. J gave up 6 bases and V 7 bases, and 8 bases lay outside the gene matches. The CDR3 region has the DNA TGCGCCAGCTCAAACCAGGGGGCGCATGGCTACACCTTC. Its translation is CASSNQGAHGYTF. The full variable domain, its missing parts supplied by reference TRBV5-1 and TRBJ1-2, is KAGVTQTPRYLIKTRGQQVTLSCSPISGHRSVSWYQQTPGQGLQFLFEYFSETQRNKGNFPGRFSGRQFSNSRSEMNVSTLELGDSALYLCASSNQGAHGYTFGSGTRLTVV.

V is TRBV9 and J is TRBJ2-3; D is unresolved. CDR1 is SGDLS and CDR2 is YYNGEE in the germline V gene. The CDR3 has 14 amino acids. The V and J ends lost 1 base and 5 bases respectively, with 11 bases between them. CDR3 sequence reads: CASSVNYALDTQYF. DNA for the CDR3: TGTGCCAGCAGCGTAAACTATGCTTTAGATACGCAGTATTTT.

This clone appeared a few times. The chain has TRBV9 and TRBJ2-2, with 7 nucleotides matching TRBD2. The CDR3 consists of 15 residues. Germline CDR1 and CDR2: SGDLS and YYNGEE. V was clipped by 5 bases and J by 2 bases; unmatched bases: 6. The CDR3 here is CASSKWGGNTGELFF. The CDR3 region has the DNA TGTGCCAGCAGTAAATGGGGGGGTAACACCGGGGAGCTGTTTTTT.

The CDR3 protein is CASSLSLYRAVSEQYF. The CDR3 DNA sequence: TGTGCCAGCAGCTTAAGTTTGTACAGGGCGGTCTCCGAGCAGTACTTC. V and J are TRBV7-8 and TRBJ2-7; maybe TRBD1 (6 bases). Germline assignment: CDR1 SGHVS and CDR2 FQNEAQ. CDR3 size: 16 residues. The V end lost 2 bases, the J end lost 6 bases, and 20 bases lay between the germline ends.

The rearrangement uses TRBV7-2 and TRBJ2-7; 12 bases map to TRBD1. Unmatched junction bases numbered 6, after V lost 0 bases and J lost 3 bases. Germline assignment: CDR1 SGHTA and CDR2 FQGNSA. The CDR3 is 17 amino acids. DNA of the CDR3: TGTGCCAGCAGCTTAGCTCGGGACAGGGGGCTCGGCTACGAGCAGTACTTC. This translates into CASSLARDRGLGYEQYF.

V is TRBV11-2 and J is TRBJ2-7, with D hard to call. Germline CDR1 is SGHAT and CDR2 is FQNNGV. This CDR3 has 11 residues. V shed 1 base and J shed 2 bases, with 0 bases lying between them. CDR3 sequence: CASSLAYEQYF. The CDR3 region has the DNA TGTGCCAGCAGCTTAGCCTACGAGCAGTACTTC.

The rearrangement joins TRBV9 to TRBJ1-3; D unclear. This CDR3 is built from 14 residues. The V gene lost 2 bases and the J gene lost 2 bases, with 8 bases spanning the gap. In germline, CDR1 is SGDLS, CDR2 YYNGEE. Written as DNA, the CDR3 is TGTGCCAGCAGCGTTCCTGCTCCTGGAAACACCATATATTTT. Encoded protein: CASSVPAPGNTIYF.

The rearrangement links TRBV30 to TRBJ1-1, with 8 positions matching TRBD1. The germline V gene has CDR1 GTSNPN and CDR2 SVGIG (reference sequence). The junction had 5 bases not matched to a gene; V was cut back by 0 bases and J by 5 bases. This CDR3 has 14 residues. The CDR3 DNA reads TGTGCCTGGAGTGTACAGGGGGGGCTGACTGAAGCTTTCTTT. This encodes CAWSVQGGLTEAFF.

The genes are TRBV7-9 and TRBJ2-5; D is uncertain. Trimming took off 5 bases at V and 1 base at J, with 11 bases between the two ends. There are 14 residues in the CDR3. Germline values: CDR1 SEHNR, CDR2 FQNEAQ (reference sequence). This CDR3 reads CASSIRALQETQYF. The DNA for the CDR3 is TGTGCCAGCAGCATCCGGGCCCTCCAAGAGACCCAGTACTTC.

The genes are TRBV18 and TRBJ2-1; 9 bases line up with TRBD2. The V gene's germline CDR1 is KGHSH and CDR2 LQKENI. V gave up 2 bases and J gave up 4 bases; unmatched junction bases: 6. The CDR3 is 16 residues long. The CDR3 region has the DNA TGTGCCAGCTCACCAATTCCCCTAGCGGGATACAATGAGCAGTTCTTC. This gives the protein CASSPIPLAGYNEQFF.

This chain uses TRBV11-2 with TRBJ2-7; a possible D gene is TRBD1 (6 bases). The CDR3 totals 14 residues. V was shortened by 1 base and J by 5 bases, with 12 bases between the two germline ends. CDR1 and CDR2 (germline): SGHAT, FQNNGV. Here the CDR3 reads CASSLALQGNEQYF. Written as DNA, the CDR3 is TGTGCCAGCAGCTTAGCTTTGCAGGGGAACGAGCAGTACTTC.

The V and J genes are TRBV18 and TRBJ2-7, with a possible D match to TRBD1 (5 bases). CDR1 is KGHSH, CDR2 LQKENI, per germline. Trimming took off 2 bases at V and 5 bases at J, with 10 bases between the two ends. The CDR3 length is 13 residues. The CDR3 region has the DNA TGTGCCAGCTCACCAAGTGACAGTGACGAGCAGTACTTC. It translates to CASSPSDSDEQYF.

This clone has more than one count but fewer than ten. This chain connects TRBV5-4 to TRBJ1-2; D is undetermined. Germline CDR1 reads SGHNT; CDR2 reads YYREEE (reference sequence). The V end was cut by 0 bases, the J end by 3 bases, with 9 bases between. The CDR3 runs 14 residues. CDR3 sequence reads: CASSLGANDYGYTF. The CDR3 DNA reads TGTGCCAGCAGCTTGGGCGCCAACGACTATGGCTACACCTTC.

This chain connects TRBV6-5 to TRBJ2-7; D possibly corresponds to TRBD1 (6 bases). Per the germline V gene, CDR1 is MNHEY and CDR2 is SVGAGI. The CDR3 length is 13 residues. V lost 2 bases, J lost 7 bases, and 12 bases lay in between. The CDR3 protein is CASSYNREGEQYF. In DNA, the CDR3 is TGTGCCAGCAGTTACAACAGGGAAGGGGAGCAGTACTTC.

The V call is TRBV5-1, the J call TRBJ2-1; D is unclear. Germline V gene data show CDR1 as SGHRS and CDR2 as YFSETQ. The CDR3 consists of 14 residues. The V end lost 7 bases, the J end lost 3 bases, and 14 bases lay between the germline ends. DNA for the CDR3: TGCGCCAGCCAGCTTGGTCAGAACTACAATGAGCAGTTCTTC. Protein sequence: CASQLGQNYNEQFF.

V and J are TRBV7-3 and TRBJ2-1, with D possibly matching TRBD2 (6 bases). CDR3 length: 15 amino acids. Germline CDR1 is SGHTA and CDR2 is FQGTGA. V lost 5 bases, J lost 5 bases, and 16 bases lay in between. CDR3 in amino acids: CASSAQGRKDNEQFF. The CDR3, as DNA: TGTGCCAGCAGCGCACAAGGGAGGAAAGACAATGAGCAGTTCTTC.

This chain connects TRBV27 to TRBJ1-2; a possible D gene is TRBD1 (5 bases). Germline CDR1 MNHEY, CDR2 SMNVEV (reference sequence). The CDR3 contains 13 residues. V lost 0 bases and J 7 bases, leaving 9 bases between the germline ends. CDR3 coding DNA: TGTGCCAGCAGTTTATCGAGAGGGGTTGGCTACACCTTC. This encodes CASSLSRGVGYTF.

This sequence joins TRBV14 and TRBJ2-1, with 16 bases fitting TRBD2. The junction had 10 bases not matched to a gene; V was cut back by 5 bases and J by 9 bases. CDR1 is SGHDN and CDR2 is FVKESK in the germline V gene. This CDR3 region has 17 residues. Here the CDR3 DNA reads TGTGCCAGCAGCTTTCCGGGACTAGCGGGAGGGCCAGGTGAGCAGTTCTTC. This sequence encodes CASSFPGLAGGPGEQFF.

This chain connects TRBV5-1 to TRBJ1-4, with a tentative D call TRBD1 (5 bases). The CDR3 extends over 14 amino acids. V gave up 6 bases and J gave up 7 bases, with 16 bases separating them. CDR1 is SGHRS and CDR2 is YFSETQ in the germline V gene. CDR3 DNA sequence: TGCGCCAGCACCCTGGGATCCCAGGGTGAAAAACTGTTTTTT. This gives the protein CASTLGSQGEKLFF. Using reference TRBV5-1 and TRBJ1-4 for the parts outside the CDR3, the full variable domain is KAGVTQTPRYLIKTRGQQVTLSCSPISGHRSVSWYQQTPGQGLQFLFEYFSETQRNKGNFPGRFSGRQFSNSRSEMNVSTLELGDSALYLCASTLGSQGEKLFFGSGTQLSVL.

The chain links TRBV11-2 to TRBJ2-7; D is perhaps TRBD2 (6 bases). The V and J ends lost 0 bases and 0 bases respectively, with 24 bases between them. The CDR3 totals 20 residues. Germline assignment: CDR1 SGHAT and CDR2 FQNNGV. The CDR3 nucleotides are TGTGCCAGCAGCTTAGAGGGGCGGAGGTTTCGGGACTCCTCCTCCTACGAGCAGTACTTC. Amino acids: CASSLEGRRFRDSSSYEQYF.